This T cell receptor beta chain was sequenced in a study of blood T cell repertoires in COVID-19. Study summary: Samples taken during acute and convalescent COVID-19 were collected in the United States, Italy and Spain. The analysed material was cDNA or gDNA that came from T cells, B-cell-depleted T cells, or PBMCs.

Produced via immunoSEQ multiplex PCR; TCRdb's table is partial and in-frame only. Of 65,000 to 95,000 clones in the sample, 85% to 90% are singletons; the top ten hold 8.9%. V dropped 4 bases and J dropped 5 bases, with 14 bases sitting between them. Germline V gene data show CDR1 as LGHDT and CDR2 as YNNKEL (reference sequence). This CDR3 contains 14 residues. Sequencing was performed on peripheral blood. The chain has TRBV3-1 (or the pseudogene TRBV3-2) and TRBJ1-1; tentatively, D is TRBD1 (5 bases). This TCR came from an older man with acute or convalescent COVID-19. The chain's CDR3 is CASSRLGGETEAFF. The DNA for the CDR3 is TGTGCCAGCAGCCGTTTGGGGGGAGAGACTGAAGCTTTCTTT.